This T cell receptor beta chain was recovered during a study of blood T cell repertoires in COVID-19. Looking at the study overall: There were acute and convalescent COVID-19 samples, and they came from the United States, Italy and Spain.

In germline, CDR1 is MDHEN, CDR2 SYDVKM. The CDR3 sequence is 16 residues long. V shed 5 bases, J shed 2 bases, and the junction held 4 bases outside the gene matches. Measured with immunoSEQ multiplex PCR; TCRdb has only the in-frame clones, and not every one. The table shows 250,000 to 300,000 clones, with roughly 84% occurring only once. The sequenced sample consisted of peripheral blood. The TCR sequence derives from a woman in her late teens or twenties with acute or convalescent COVID-19. The J gene is TRBJ1-4, the V gene TRBV28, with 11 nucleotides matching TRBD1. The CDR3 coding sequence is TGTGCCAGCAGTCCCGGGACAGGGGGGACTAATGAAAAACTGTTTTTT. This codes for CASSPGTGGTNEKLFF.